This T cell receptor (beta chain) was sequenced during a study of cytomegalovirus exposure and HLA in healthy donors (dated by TCRdb to about 2017). For the wider study: In an earlier analysis of roughly 590 of the donors, less than 350 Gb of sequence data and some 120 million unique TCR beta sequences from 150 million to 200 million T cells were reported. A later genetic analysis took genome-wide SNP genotypes for about three fifths of the 666 donors and used that subset as a discovery cohort. Along with the 666-subject first cohort, a separate validation cohort of over a hundred different subjects was used. Among the roughly 400 genotyped donors, around 81% belonged to the genetic ancestry cluster associated with self-reported Caucasian donors. Donor age, sex, ethnicity and CMV serostatus were compiled together with the repertoire data. Among about 400 genotyped donors of the cohort, an average of about 240,000 unique TCR beta nucleotide sequences was sequenced per donor, of which about 18% were non-productive. The T cell repertoires of 550 to 850 subjects were profiled by immunosequencing and related to cytomegalovirus serostatus. Rather than using new phenotypic data, the later analysis identified candidate immune exposures from TCR beta sequences and from how often those sequences occurred across donors. To study patterns of TCR occurrence, a later analysis re-analyzed previously published TCR beta repertoires from around 660 donors and added high-resolution HLA genotyping. Every discovery cohort repertoire had been produced on one sequencing platform. An earlier analysis of 587 of the donors applied high-throughput TCR beta sequencing to assess whether each TCR beta V gene segment acted as functional or pseudogenic. The study combined high-throughput TCR immunosequencing, statistical association of individual TCRs with disease status, and machine learning to predict cytomegalovirus infection status. Five DR-DQ haplotypes were handled as single units for association and clustering because linkage in the cohort was strong. The number of typed donors differed by locus: roughly 629-640 for A, B, C, DRB1 and DQB1; 522 for DQA1; over 600 for DPA1; and around 470 for DPB1. The aim of the study was to test whether cataloging public T cell receptors could identify signatures of past pathogen exposure. An early release that covered around 590 HLA-typed donors contained about 300 gigabases of sequencing data and 70 million to 100 million unique TCR sequences. Class I and class II HLA loci were covered by the typing at four-digit resolution. General study outcomes and caveats: According to a later analysis, TCR association rates differed among HLA loci, with DRB1 alleles showing the most associated TCRs and HLA-C alleles showing the fewest. A later genetic analysis associated a missense DCLRE1C variant with V-gene and J-gene trimming of TCR beta chains, and an independent cohort replicated the association. In a later analysis, most CMV-associated TCR beta chains were found to appear HLA-restricted, with HLA associations seemingly driven largely by CMV exposure. Some IMGT-functional V segments, including TRBV6-2 and TRBV6-3, could not be told apart with the 87-base-pair reads, so those segments were excluded. In an earlier analysis of 450 to 750 of the donors, most TCR beta V segments appeared in productive rearrangements about 90% or about 30% of the time, broadly matching IMGT annotations. Cytomegalovirus status was reported to be diagnosed by the classifier with high specificity and sensitivity in both the original and validation cohorts. In this cohort, only TCR beta chains were sequenced, and detectable features were limited by the absence of alpha or paired-chain data. Correlated functional status among segregating V segments might be attributable to linkage disequilibrium, but an unknown experimental factor could not be ruled out. Because HLA typing was missing for some donors at each locus, association tests included only the typed subset. In vitro tests confirmed that three of the cytomegalovirus-associated TCR beta chains recognize cytomegalovirus antigens. According to a later analysis, parvovirus B19, influenza, CMV and Epstein-Barr virus appeared linked to several top co-occurrence clusters. Assigning TCR associations to individual alleles was difficult when HLA alleles, especially DR and DQ, strongly co-occurred. A cluster of highly shared sequence variants was judged likely to represent a technical artifact of the sequencing pipeline. Because counts were too low, more than 15 rarely observed V segments, including chromosome 9 orphons, were left out of the earlier analysis of a few hundred of the donors. A later analysis found that HLA-associated TCR beta chains were more clonally expanded and had lower generation probabilities than equally common non-associated chains. The study gave a list of 150 to 200 TCR beta chains associated with cytomegalovirus. CMV serostatus was the only immune exposure information available for the cohort. The authors suggested that the approach could potentially be extended to other disease states and immunological phenotypes. According to a later genetic analysis, donors in an Asian-associated ancestry cluster had fewer N-insertions in productive TCRs than the approximately 670-donor mean. Presence/absence analyses assumed roughly uniform sequencing depth across donors, an assumption that may not hold. Most TCR sequences were observed very rarely across donors, whereas some public TCRs were present in many individuals. A further reported finding was that TCR beta sequences accurately predicted the HLA-A and HLA-B alleles for most subjects in the first cohort. A later analysis associated some 17,000 TCR beta sequences with specific HLA alleles at a false discovery rate of 0.05.

In total, roughly 670 healthy bone marrow donors made up the cohort. Cohort members were all nominally healthy when sampled, although unrecorded immune exposures were likely present. The donor tested CMV seronegative, placing the donor among the 350 or so seronegative members of the cohort. A peripheral blood sample was collected from each donor, and TCR beta sequencing was performed on peripheral blood mononuclear cells. The Qiagen DNeasy Blood Extraction Kit was used to extract genomic DNA from the blood cell samples. Of note for this clone: It lacks a known antigen. Per-base qualities were not stored, and no clone one base away is much larger.

The library relied on the immunoSEQ multiplex PCR assay. A mixture of 60 forward primers for TCR Vbeta segments and 13 reverse primers for TCR Jbeta segments was used in the multiplex PCR. A multiplex PCR assay on genomic DNA amplified the CDR3 region of rearranged TCR beta genes. On the Illumina HiSeq System, the amplified TCR beta libraries were sequenced as 87-base-pair reads. The study's processing was this. A later analysis tallied some 79 million unique TCR beta chains across the approximately 670 repertoires, and 10 million to 11 million of those chains were shared by two or more donors. A nearest-neighbor algorithm error-corrected the raw reads and collapsed the reads into unique sequences, merging closely related sequences to remove PCR and sequencing errors. V, D and J gene segments were assigned by aligning CDR3 sequences to IMGT reference sequences. Each retained sequence needed at least a six-nucleotide match to both a V gene segment and a J gene segment. A rearrangement counted as productive if the CDR3 had no stop codons and remained in frame with V and J, and every other rearrangement counted as non-productive. Following IMGT convention, CDR3 was defined as the stretch from the second conserved V-encoded cysteine to the conserved J-encoded phenylalanine. In an earlier analysis of more than 550 of the donors, sequences lacking an unambiguous match to a single V gene segment were excluded. In an earlier analysis of almost 600 of the donors, a V segment was called functional when productive rearrangements were above 56.7%, and segregating when the standard deviation between donors exceeded 5%. A statistical classification framework was built for diagnosing cytomegalovirus status from the catalog of TCR beta chain sequences. In a later analysis, TCR nucleotide sequences were compared against IMGT/GENE-DB human TR gene sequences so that V and J genes could be assigned. The TCRdist pipeline was used in a later analysis to assign CDR3 sequences and most-parsimonious VDJ recombination scenarios. In a later analysis, each TCR beta chain was defined by its CDR3 amino acid sequence together with its V-gene family, and reads lacking a unique V-gene family were excluded. As a way to deal with suspected cross-contamination and a sequencing artifact, a later analysis dropped 450 to 600 nucleotide sequences that were highly shared and had low generation probability. In a later analysis, a clonal expansion index was calculated for each public chain from normalized within-repertoire ranks of inferred template counts. A later analysis computed generation probabilities with a VDJ recombination model fitted to out-of-frame rearrangements, and checked the results against IGoR. In a later analysis, hypergeometric tests were used to score TCR-TCR, TCR-HLA and TCR-CMV co-occurrence, with a repertoire-size bias correction applied to TCR pairs. To estimate false discovery rates, a later analysis permuted the HLA or CMV assignments 20 times. In a later analysis, co-occurring TCRs were grouped with DBSCAN, and TCRdist sequence similarity was added when clustering was performed within HLA-allele-positive subsets. Repertoires with fewer than 30,000 or more than 120,000 public chains were left out of co-occurrence clustering, as were a handful of repertoires with anomalous nucleotide sharing. As stored in TCRdb, this immuneACCESS dataset retains in-frame rearrangements with V and J assigned. A fraction of the clones does not appear; measured against another copy, unresolved V genes explain less than half of the discrepancy, and the remainder lacks a known reason. Clonal size and the V and J genes are those of that table, whereas D and trimming came from the DNA. In all, the sample holds approximately 140,000 clones, and 78% of those were seen once. The ten biggest clones cover 2.5% to 3.5% of the sample.

CDR1 and CDR2 are drawn from the germline V gene: SNHLY, FYNNEI. V and J are truncated by 8 bases and 2 bases respectively, leaving an intervening sequence of 13 bases. The CDR3 runs 13 amino acids, cysteine and phenylalanine included. Only the CDR3 DNA stays, 39 bases, in frame from base 1. The sequence links TRBV2 to TRBJ2-7; possibly the D gene is TRBD2, per 6 matching bases. This TCR derives from a male donor in good health and CMV-seronegative. The material sequenced was PBMCs. For the CDR3, the sequence is CASRRWGAYEQYF. In nucleotides, the sequence is TGTGCCAGCCGTCGGTGGGGGGCCTACGAGCAGTACTTC.